The next 7 T cell receptor beta chains were all read from a single sample in a study (dated by TCRdb to the mid-2010s). Libraries were made using RT-PCR. The instrument given in TCRdb is Illumina MiSeq. The raw public data were reprocessed by TCRdb itself: fastp quality trimming at Q25, MiXCR clonotype calling, in-frame beta chains only. Rows with a matching CDR3 protein are joined into one entry that keeps the most common DNA and genes. The sample table lists around 700,000 distinct CDR3 sequences, around 14% of them with a count of one. The ten most abundant clones make up roughly 3.6% of the sample. Sequenced material: memory CD4+ T cells from blood. The receptors derive from a female donor in good health, serving as a healthy control.

This clonotype was found many times. The rearrangement uses TRBV27 and TRBJ2-7; D unresolved. CDR1 and CDR2 from the germline V gene are MNHEY and SMNVEV (reference sequence). The CDR3 spans 14 residues. Trimming stripped 6 bases from V and 0 bases from J, with 12 bases between. The chain's CDR3 is CASSSPRTSYEQYF. The CDR3 DNA reads as TGTGCCAGCAGCTCTCCGAGAACCTCCTACGAGCAGTACTTC.

This clonotype appeared many times. The V call is TRBV20-1, the J call TRBJ1-1; D unresolved. The V and J ends lost 5 bases and 11 bases respectively, with 18 bases between them. The CDR3 spans 12 residues. The germline V gene has CDR1 DFQATT and CDR2 SNEGSKA (reference sequence). CDR3 residues: CSAQREGLGAFF. The CDR3 DNA reads as TGCAGTGCTCAAAGGGAGGGCCTGGGGGCTTTCTTT.

This clonotype has more than one count but fewer than ten. The chain uses TRBV11-2 and TRBJ2-1, with 8 positions matching TRBD2. CDR1 is SGHAT, CDR2 FQNNGV, per germline. CDR3 length equals 17 residues. Trimming cost V 4 bases and J 3 bases; bases outside gene matches: 11. This CDR3 reads CASSSVDRGGFYNEQFF. The CDR3 DNA follows: TGTGCCAGCAGCTCGGTAGATCGCGGGGGGTTCTACAATGAGCAGTTCTTC.

As concerns this clonotype: This CDR3 fails to terminate in the conserved phenylalanine or tryptophan, so it likely reflects a read error. It is unclear where the CDR3 begins or ends on the DNA, so no DNA is shown, and the CDR3 is as TCRdb lists it. The chain has TRBV20-1 and TRBJ2-1; TRBD2, the D gene given by the table, was not confirmed from the DNA. The CDR3 contains 8 residues when both ends are counted. CDR1 and CDR2 (germline): DFQATT, SNEGSKA (reference sequence). This CDR3 reads CSAGGLAG.

Many counts were recorded for this clonotype. CDR3 sequence (DNA): TGTGCCAGCAGCTTAGCAGGACAGGGGTCGGGTCAGCCCCAGCATTTT. It is translated as CASSLAGQGSGQPQHF. The chain uses TRBV7-2 and TRBJ1-5, with 9 bases that match TRBD1. V gave up 0 bases and J gave up 6 bases; unmatched junction bases: 6. Germline CDR1 reads SGHTA; CDR2 reads FQGNSA. CDR3 length equals 16 residues. Full variable domain (missing parts from reference TRBV7-2 and TRBJ1-5): GAGVSQSPSNKVTEKGKDVELRCDPISGHTALYWYRQSLGQGLEFLIYFQGNSAPDKSGLPSDRFSAERTGGSVSTLTIQRTQQEDSAVYLCASSLAGQGSGQPQHFGDGTRLSIL.

The chain recombines TRBV25-1 with TRBJ1-1, with 7 bases fitting TRBD1. The CDR3 sequence is 16 residues long. With V trimmed by 5 bases and J by 4 bases, 13 bases remained unmatched. Germline-derived CDR1 and CDR2 are MGHDK and SYGVNS. In nucleotides, the CDR3 is TGTGCCAGCAGTACGCTGACAGGGTTATTCGGCACTGAAGCTTTCTTT. This codes for CASSTLTGLFGTEAFF. The full variable domain, in which reference TRBV25-1 and TRBJ1-1 provide the parts outside the CDR3, is EADIYQTPRYLVIGTGKKITLECSQTMGHDKMYWYQQDPGMELHLIHYSYGVNSTEKGDLSSESTVSRIRTEHFPLTLESARPSHTSQYLCASSTLTGLFGTEAFFGQGTRLTVV.

The chain employs TRBV10-3 and TRBJ1-5, with a tentative D call TRBD1 (5 bases). V was pared by 4 bases and J by 9 bases, with 13 bases between. The CDR3 length is 13 residues. Germline V gives CDR1 ENHRY, CDR2 SYGVKD. Here the CDR3 reads CAISGDSDAPQHF. In DNA form, the CDR3 reads TGTGCCATCAGTGGAGACAGCGATGCGCCCCAGCATTTT.